Listed here is a single T cell receptor (beta chain). What it binds is not known. The source of the sample is a study of T cell responses to AZD1222 COVID-19 vaccine. Whole-study results and caveats: Unmutated regions of variants are reportedly targeted by nearly half of spike-specific TCRs. Repertoires were collected only later (after the peak T cell response had occurred). Seropositive status at baseline applied to only a handful of AZD1222 recipients.

The table came from immunoSEQ multiplex PCR; TCRdb's copy has only in-frame clones and leaves some out. Of 84,000 or so clones listed, less than 95% are singletons. In germline, CDR1 is SGHNT, CDR2 YENEEA. The CDR3 runs to 12 residues. The V end lost 2 bases, the J end lost 6 bases, and 2 bases lay between the germline ends. This TCR was recovered from an adult who received the AZD1222 COVID-19 vaccine. The chain links TRBV11-3 to TRBJ1-6; no firm D call. The sample was peripheral blood, taken 28 days after the second AZD1222 dose. CDR3 sequence (DNA): TGTGCCAGCAGCTTATTTAATTCACCCCTCCACTTT. It is translated as CASSLFNSPLHF. Complete variable domain (other parts from reference TRBV11-3 and TRBJ1-6): EAGVVQSPRYKIIEKKQPVAFWCNPISGHNTLYWYLQNLGQGPELLIRYENEEAVDDSQLPKDRFSAERLKGVDSTLKIQPAELGDSAVYLCASSLFNSPLHFGNGTRLTVT.